Sequencing of this T cell receptor beta chain was carried out in a study of blood T cell repertoires in COVID-19 (dated by TCRdb to the early 2020s). Describing the broader study: Samples covering the acute and convalescent phases of COVID-19 were provided by collaborators in the United States, Italy and Spain. Where HLA class I and class II types were available, the types were taken from metadata supplied by the sample provider, not from assay-based typing. The samples were drawn from the first 160 participants of the ongoing ImmuneRACE study and from some 1,300 subjects provided by 6 global collaborators. A freely available public database, intended as a resource for researchers studying the immune response to SARS-CoV-2, is where the repertoires were released. The sample metadata nearly always contained a de-identified subject ID, COVID-19 status, age in years and sex. The dataset comprised deeply sampled blood TCRbeta repertoires from subjects exposed to, actively infected with, or recovered from COVID-19. The prospective study material was composed of cDNA or gDNA derived from T cells, B-cell-depleted T cells, or PBMCs. Study-wide findings and limitations: Clinical and demographic metadata were provided uncurated, with the amount varying by source and participant.

This clone was counted only a few times. Its antigen is unknown. Per-base quality was not reported, and no clone a single base away is much larger than it. In the prospective study, participants were roughly 18 to 89 years old, resided in about 25 geographic areas of the United States, and were enrolled through a virtual design. In the prospective study, participants were assigned to cohorts based on the clinical history participants reported in a screening survey and a study questionnaire. Exposed participants were defined as having been in contact with someone with a PCR-confirmed or clinician-diagnosed COVID-19 case within 2 weeks of study entry. In the prospective study, mobile phlebotomists collected whole blood, serum and a nasopharyngeal or oropharyngeal swab from each participant. Over a roughly 2-month period, participants in the prospective study had the option of providing additional blood draws and questionnaires. Before DNA extraction, prospective study blood samples were shipped either frozen or at room temperature.

TCRbeta CDR3 regions were amplified from genomic DNA using the immunoSEQ Assay, a bias-controlled multiplex PCR. The published analysis was carried out like this. Nucleated cell counts per sample were estimated from amplification of reference gene primers within the assay. Sequence reads were collapsed and filtered to measure the absolute abundance of every unique TCRbeta CDR3 rearrangement. For each sample, productive Simpson clonality was calculated as the square root of Simpson's diversity index over productive rearrangements. This immuneACCESS table, as held by TCRdb, lists in-frame sequences with V and J called but not all clones. Of the missing ones, under half trace to an unresolved V gene in checked studies; the others have no known cause. That table is the source of V, J and clone size, and D and trimming were worked out from the DNA. The sample profile shows roughly 320,000 clones; roughly nine tenths of them were found once. The biggest ten clones account for approximately 4.1% of the sample.

The receptor's source is a young woman who had been exposed to COVID-19. The sample consisted of PBMCs or T cells enriched from blood (not recorded which).

The CDR3 here reads CASSLRQGGRFYEQYF. The DNA sequence is as follows: TGTGCCAGCAGCCTCCGACAGGGTGGTCGGTTTTACGAGCAGTACTTC. The sequence links TRBV5-4 to TRBJ2-7, with 7 junctional bases fitting TRBD1. The CDR3 holds 16 amino acids from the cysteine to the phenylalanine. Of all the DNA, just the CDR3 is kept, 48 bases in frame from base 1. V lost 4 bases and J lost 4 bases, and the count of bases not matched to a germline gene is 14. The germline V gene (reference sequence) sets CDR1 to SGHNT and CDR2 to YYREEE.